These 28 T cell receptor beta chains were all obtained from the same sample, sequenced in a study of cytomegalovirus exposure and HLA in healthy donors. PCR was performed using 60 Vbeta and 13 Jbeta primers. The assay was immunoSEQ multiplex PCR, and TCRdb's table has in-frame clones only and misses some. This table has some 150,000 clones, around four fifths appearing once. Sequenced input: PBMCs. Receptor source: a woman aged 40 to 50 in good health and CMV-seronegative.

This chain uses TRBV5-4 with TRBJ2-7; possible D gene TRBD1, 6 bases. The CDR3 is 13 amino acids. CDR1 and CDR2 from the germline V gene are SGHNT and YYREEE (reference sequence). The V end lost 6 bases, the J end lost 3 bases, and 13 bases lay between the germline ends. CDR3 loop: CASKTGSDYEQYF. The CDR3 DNA is TGTGCCAGCAAGACAGGATCCGACTACGAGCAGTACTTC.

V and J are TRBV10-3 and TRBJ1-1, with 7 bases aligning to TRBD1. V was clipped by 8 bases and J by 7 bases; unmatched bases: 10. From germline, CDR1 is ENHRY and CDR2 SYGVKD. CDR3 length: 13 residues. Here the CDR3 DNA reads TGTGCCATCGGGTTAAGGGGGCAGGATGAAGCTTTCTTT. It specifies CAIGLRGQDEAFF.

Concerning this clone itself: The same CDR3 arises from other DNA sequences in this sample as well. The rearrangement links TRBV6-6 to TRBJ2-1; possible D gene TRBD1, 5 bases. The length of the CDR3 is 15 residues. CDR1 is MNHNY and CDR2 is SVGAGI in the germline V gene (reference sequence). Trimming took 6 bases from V and 4 from J, leaving 16 bases between them. CDR3 region: CASSPALTAYNEQFF. In nucleotides, the CDR3 is TGTGCCAGCAGCCCCGCGCTGACAGCTTACAATGAGCAGTTCTTC.

This clone was seen a few times. J is TRBJ2-7 and V is TRBV7-8; 8 bases agree with TRBD1. With 7 bases clipped from V and 0 bases from J, the junction kept 8 bases outside the gene matches. CDR1 is SGHVS, CDR2 FQNEAQ, per germline. The CDR3 runs to 15 residues. The CDR3: CASIPRRGRSYEQYF. The DNA for the CDR3 is TGTGCCAGCATCCCACGCAGGGGGCGCTCCTACGAGCAGTACTTC.

V usage is TRBV4-1 and J usage is TRBJ2-7, with TRBD1 matching over 7 bases. Germline CDR1 reads MGHRA; CDR2 reads YSYEKL. There are 14 residues in the CDR3. V shed 4 bases and J 5 bases; nucleotides not matched to a gene: 8. CDR3 sequence: CASSPSRGGHEQYF. In nucleotides, the CDR3 is TGCGCCAGCAGCCCAAGTCGAGGGGGCCACGAGCAGTACTTC.

Only one count was recorded for this clone. V is TRBV28 and J is TRBJ2-3; D uncertain. Germline CDR1 and CDR2: MDHEN and SYDVKM. Trimming shortened V by 5 bases and J by 1 base, and 10 bases separated the two germline ends. This CDR3 spans 14 amino acids. The CDR3 DNA is TGTGCCAGCAGTGTCAGCAGCGGCACAGATACGCAGTATTTT. It translates to CASSVSSGTDTQYF.

The genes are TRBV27 and TRBJ2-1; possibly TRBD2 for D (5 bases). The V end lost 5 bases, the J end lost 0 bases, and 14 bases lay between the germline ends. The CDR3 runs to 16 residues. From germline, CDR1 is MNHEY and CDR2 SMNVEV (reference sequence). The CDR3 nucleotides read TGTGCCAGCAGTCCTCCCCCCCGGGGCTCCTACAATGAGCAGTTCTTC. This translates into CASSPPPRGSYNEQFF.

V and J are TRBV28 and TRBJ2-1; 7 nucleotides match TRBD2. The CDR3 loop spans 19 amino acids. CDR1 and CDR2 from the germline V gene are MDHEN and SYDVKM. The ends lost 3 bases at V and 2 bases at J; junction bases unmatched: 16. CDR3 residues: CASSFLGGRSRAPYNEQFF. The CDR3 nucleotides are TGTGCCAGCAGTTTCCTTGGCGGGAGATCAAGAGCTCCCTACAATGAGCAGTTCTTC.

The V and J genes are TRBV7-9 and TRBJ1-1; D gene unclear. Deletions cut 0 bases from V and 1 base from J, with 6 bases between. In germline, CDR1 is SEHNR, CDR2 FQNEAQ (reference sequence). The CDR3 sequence is 14 residues long. The CDR3 region is CASSLAWQNTEAFF. For the CDR3, the DNA is TGTGCCAGCAGCTTAGCTTGGCAGAACACTGAAGCTTTCTTT.

The J gene is TRBJ2-4, the V gene TRBV5-1; D might be TRBD2 (5 bases). With 2 bases removed from V and 5 bases from J, the gap between germline ends came to 14 bases. Germline V gene sequence: CDR1 SGHRS, CDR2 YFSETQ. The CDR3 has 15 amino acids. The CDR3: CASSFGRLEENIQYF. The CDR3 nucleotides are TGCGCCAGCAGCTTCGGTCGGCTGGAGGAAAACATTCAGTACTTC.

This clone was seen only a few times. J is TRBJ2-7 and V is TRBV11-2; weak D call: TRBD1 (5 bases). In germline, CDR1 is SGHAT, CDR2 FQNNGV. V was clipped by 7 bases and J by 3 bases, with 19 bases between them. This CDR3 is built from 15 residues. Written as DNA, the CDR3 is TGTGCCAGCAACATCGACAGTCTCCGAAACTACGAGCAGTACTTC. It encodes CASNIDSLRNYEQYF.

This clone was seen only a few times. The chain carries TRBV18 and TRBJ2-7, with TRBD2 as a possible D gene (6 bases). The germline gives CDR1 KGHSH, CDR2 LQKENI. The V end lost 2 bases, the J end lost 0 bases, and 8 bases lay between the germline ends. The CDR3 is made up of 14 amino acids. This chain's CDR3 is CASSPAGSSYEQYF. CDR3 sequence (DNA): TGTGCCAGCTCACCAGCCGGGAGCTCCTACGAGCAGTACTTC.

The chain links TRBV28 to TRBJ1-1; a weak D match, TRBD1 (5 bases). Germline-derived CDR1 and CDR2 are MDHEN and SYDVKM. The V and J ends lost 5 bases and 3 bases respectively, with 13 bases between them. The CDR3 is 14 residues long. The CDR3 here is CASSLRTGYTEAFF. CDR3 sequence (DNA): TGTGCCAGCAGTCTCCGAACAGGTTACACTGAAGCTTTCTTT.

The chain links TRBV25-1 to TRBJ2-5, with 10 bases identical to TRBD2. The CDR3 runs 14 residues. Losses at the gene ends were 2 bases for V and 11 bases for J; bases not matched to a gene: 8. The V gene's germline CDR1 is MGHDK and CDR2 SYGVNS. CDR3 in amino acids: CASSEQLSGGVQYF. Here the CDR3 DNA reads TGTGCCAGCAGTGAACAGTTAAGCGGGGGGGTGCAGTACTTC.

The rearrangement uses TRBV4-1 and TRBJ2-3, with D maybe TRBD2 (6 bases). Germline assignment: CDR1 MGHRA and CDR2 YSYEKL. This CDR3 is 15 amino acids long. V lost 1 base, J lost 0 bases, and 8 bases lay in between. The CDR3 nucleotides read TGCGCCAGCAGCCAAGCGGGAGTAAGCACAGATACGCAGTATTTT. Its protein product is CASSQAGVSTDTQYF.

This clone was recorded only once. The chain has TRBV6-1 and TRBJ2-5, with TRBD2 matching 8 bases. This CDR3 has 15 amino acids. Germline V gene lookup returns CDR1 MNHNS and CDR2 SASEGT. The J segment lost 5 bases and the V segment lost 11 bases, leaving 16 bases of the junction unmatched. CDR3 sequence (DNA): TGTGCCTCGGCCCCCGAAGCGGGAGTCCATGAGACCCAGTACTTC. Its protein is CASAPEAGVHETQYF.

This clone was observed once. This chain joins TRBV18 and TRBJ2-7; 7 positions agree with TRBD2. Trimming cost V 1 base and J 5 bases; bases outside gene matches: 5. Germline CDR1 is KGHSH and CDR2 is LQKENI. There are 14 residues in the CDR3. CDR3 amino acids: CASSPLLGGDEQYF. In DNA form, the CDR3 reads TGTGCCAGCTCACCACTCCTTGGGGGGGACGAGCAGTACTTC.

This sequence joins TRBV5-4 and TRBJ2-1; TRBD1 might be the D (7 bases). The germline V and J ends were trimmed by 4 bases and 4 bases, with 24 bases remaining between them. CDR3 length equals 18 residues. The germline CDR1 and CDR2 sequences are SGHNT and YYREEE (reference sequence). CDR3 sequence reads: CASSPLGGGEVSYNEQFF. CDR3 DNA sequence: TGTGCCAGCAGCCCTCTAGGGGGCGGGGAGGTGTCTTACAATGAGCAGTTCTTC.

The chain combines TRBV7-9 with TRBJ1-2; a possible D gene is TRBD1 (6 bases). The germline V gene encodes CDR1 SEHNR and CDR2 FQNEAQ (reference sequence). The length of the CDR3 is 15 residues. Trimming removed 5 bases from V and 0 bases from J, with 13 bases in between. CDR3 bases: TGTGCCAGCAGCGACCACAGGGCCGCTAACTATGGCTACACCTTC. As protein: CASSDHRAANYGYTF. The variable domain in full, with the rest retrieved from reference TRBV7-9 and TRBJ1-2, is DTGVSQNPRHKITKRGQNVTFRCDPISEHNRLYWYRQTLGQGPEFLTYFQNEAQLEKSRLLSDRFSAERPKGSFSTLEIQRTEQGDSAMYLCASSDHRAANYGYTFGSGTRLTVV.

The chain uses TRBV29-1 and TRBJ2-5; the match to TRBD1 covers 7 bases. V shed 4 bases, J shed 3 bases, and the junction held 2 bases outside the gene matches. This CDR3 has 12 residues. Germline loops: CDR1 SQVTM, CDR2 ANQGSEA. The CDR3 sequence: CSVGQGEETQYF. In DNA, the CDR3 is TGCAGCGTTGGACAGGGAGAAGAGACCCAGTACTTC.

The genes are TRBV6-1 and TRBJ1-5, with 7 bases lining up with TRBD1. Germline V gene lookup returns CDR1 MNHNS and CDR2 SASEGT. This CDR3 contains 13 residues. The junction had 4 bases not matched to a gene; V was cut back by 7 bases and J by 4 bases. The CDR3 nucleotides are TGTGCCAGCATAGGGACAGTAAATCAGCCCCAGCATTTT. Its protein is CASIGTVNQPQHF.

The chain is built from TRBV6-5 and TRBJ1-5; 9 bases are shared with TRBD1. The germline V gene encodes CDR1 MNHEY and CDR2 SVGAGI. The ends lost 4 bases at V and 6 bases at J; junction bases unmatched: 1. CDR3 length: 13 amino acids. For the CDR3, the DNA is TGTGCCAGCAGTTGGGGACAGGGTCAGCCCCAGCATTTT. It codes for CASSWGQGQPQHF.

This clone has just a few counts. At one of its ends the junction is not consistent with the germline gene, which may arise from a read error. This chain connects TRBV4-1 to TRBJ1-1, with D possibly matching TRBD1 (5 bases). The CDR3 consists of 13 residues. Germline assignment: CDR1 MGHRA and CDR2 YSYEKL. The CDR3 coding sequence is TGTGCCAGCAGCCAAGATCTTCCAGGGCAAGCTTTCTTT. This gives the protein CASSQDLPGQAFF.

The gene calls are TRBV6-6 and TRBJ1-5; no definite D call. Germline CDR1 is MNHNY and CDR2 is SVGAGI (reference sequence). The length of the CDR3 is 15 residues. The V and J ends lost 2 bases and 1 base respectively, with 9 bases between them. The CDR3 reads CASSYRGKSNQPQHF. The CDR3 coding sequence is TGTGCCAGCAGTTACCGCGGGAAAAGCAATCAGCCCCAGCATTTT.

V and J are TRBV14 and TRBJ2-7, with TRBD2 matching 7 bases. Unmatched junction bases numbered 5, after V lost 3 bases and J lost 6 bases. CDR1 is SGHDN, CDR2 FVKESK, per germline. CDR3 length equals 13 residues. The CDR3 sequence is CASSQPRGGEQYF. Written as DNA, the CDR3 is TGTGCCAGCAGCCAGCCCCGCGGGGGCGAGCAGTACTTC.

This chain links TRBV25-1 with TRBJ2-3, with 12 bases fitting TRBD2. Germline loops: CDR1 MGHDK, CDR2 SYGVNS. This CDR3 has 16 residues. Trimming removed 3 bases from V and 3 bases from J; junction bases left unmatched: 4. The CDR3 loop is CASSETGTSGTDTQYF. The CDR3 region has the DNA TGTGCCAGCAGTGAGACCGGGACTAGCGGGACAGATACGCAGTATTTT.

The chain recombines TRBV28 with TRBJ1-2, with 7 nucleotides matching TRBD1. This CDR3 comprises 13 residues. Germline CDR1 MDHEN, CDR2 SYDVKM. Losses at the gene ends were 10 bases for V and 1 base for J; bases not matched to a gene: 6. CDR3 residues: CANRDRSNYGYTF. In DNA form, the CDR3 reads TGTGCCAACAGGGACAGAAGTAACTATGGCTACACCTTC.

This clone was seen a handful of times. The rearrangement uses TRBV4-3 and TRBJ2-2; D unclear. CDR1 and CDR2 (germline): LGHNA, YSLEER. V shed 0 bases and J shed 2 bases, with 4 bases lying between them. The CDR3 is 14 residues long. The chain's CDR3 is CASSQDSNTGELFF. The DNA for the CDR3 is TGCGCCAGCAGCCAAGATTCTAACACCGGGGAGCTGTTTTTT.